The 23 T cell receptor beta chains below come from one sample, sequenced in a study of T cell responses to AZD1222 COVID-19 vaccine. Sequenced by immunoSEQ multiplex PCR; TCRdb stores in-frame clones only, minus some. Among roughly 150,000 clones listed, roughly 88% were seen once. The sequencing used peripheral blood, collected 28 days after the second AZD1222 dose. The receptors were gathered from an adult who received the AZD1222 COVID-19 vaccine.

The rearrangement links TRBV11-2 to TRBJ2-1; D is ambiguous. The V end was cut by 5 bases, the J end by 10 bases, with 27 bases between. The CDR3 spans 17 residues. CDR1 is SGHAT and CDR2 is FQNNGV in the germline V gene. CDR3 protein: CASSPTDLQTLPGEQFF. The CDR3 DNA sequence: TGTGCCAGCAGCCCGACTGATTTACAGACTCTTCCTGGAGAGCAGTTCTTC.

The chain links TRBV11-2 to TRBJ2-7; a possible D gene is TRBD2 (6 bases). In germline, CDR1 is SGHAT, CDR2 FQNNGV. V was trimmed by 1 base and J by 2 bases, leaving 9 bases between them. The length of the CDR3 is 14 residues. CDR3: CASSLVGGTYEQYF. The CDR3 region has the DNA TGTGCCAGCAGCTTAGTAGGCGGGACCTACGAGCAGTACTTC.

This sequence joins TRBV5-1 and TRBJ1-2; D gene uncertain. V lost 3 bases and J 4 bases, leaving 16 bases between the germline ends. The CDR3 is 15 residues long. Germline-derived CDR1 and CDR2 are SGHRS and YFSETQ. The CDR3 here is CASSSLGPPRYGYTF. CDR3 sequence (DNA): TGCGCCAGCAGCTCCCTAGGTCCTCCCCGCTATGGCTACACCTTC.

Written as DNA, the CDR3 is TGTGCCAGCAGCGTGCAGGGGTGGGGAACTGGAAACACCATATATTTT. Protein: CASSVQGWGTGNTIYF. The chain joins TRBV9 to TRBJ1-3, with a possible D match to TRBD1 (6 bases). Germline V CDR1 and CDR2: SGDLS, YYNGEE. V was pared by 2 bases and J by 2 bases, with 14 bases between. This CDR3 is built from 16 residues.

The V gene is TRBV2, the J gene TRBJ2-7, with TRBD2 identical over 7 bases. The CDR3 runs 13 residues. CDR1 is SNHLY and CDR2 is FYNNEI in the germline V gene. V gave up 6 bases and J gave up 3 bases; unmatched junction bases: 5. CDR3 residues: CASSPGGNYEQYF. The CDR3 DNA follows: TGTGCCAGCAGCCCCGGGGGGAACTACGAGCAGTACTTC.

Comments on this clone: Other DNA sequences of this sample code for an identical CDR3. This chain's CDR3 is CASSEGPYGYTF. CDR3 sequence (DNA): TGTGCCAGCAGTGAAGGGCCCTATGGCTACACCTTC. This chain uses TRBV2 with TRBJ1-2, with no clear D. The CDR3 totals 12 residues. Trimming shortened V by 1 base and J by 4 bases, and 4 bases separated the two germline ends. Germline V CDR1 and CDR2: SNHLY, FYNNEI.

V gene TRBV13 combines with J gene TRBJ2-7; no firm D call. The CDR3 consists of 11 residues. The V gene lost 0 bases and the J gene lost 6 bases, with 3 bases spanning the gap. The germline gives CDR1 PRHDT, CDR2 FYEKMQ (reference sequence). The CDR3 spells CASSLGGEQYF. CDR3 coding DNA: TGTGCCAGCAGCTTAGGAGGCGAGCAGTACTTC.

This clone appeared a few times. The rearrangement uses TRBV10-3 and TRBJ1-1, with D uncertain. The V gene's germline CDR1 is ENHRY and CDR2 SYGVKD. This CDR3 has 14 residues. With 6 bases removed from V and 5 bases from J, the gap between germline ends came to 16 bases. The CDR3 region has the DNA TGTGCCATCAGAACCCCGGCCTTGGGGACTGAAGCTTTCTTT. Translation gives CAIRTPALGTEAFF.

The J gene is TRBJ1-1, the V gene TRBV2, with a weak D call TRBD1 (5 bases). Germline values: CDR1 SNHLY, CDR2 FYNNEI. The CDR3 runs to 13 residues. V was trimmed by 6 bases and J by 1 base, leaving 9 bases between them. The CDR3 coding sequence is TGTGCCAGCAGGGACACGTCGAACACTGAAGCTTTCTTT. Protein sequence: CASRDTSNTEAFF.

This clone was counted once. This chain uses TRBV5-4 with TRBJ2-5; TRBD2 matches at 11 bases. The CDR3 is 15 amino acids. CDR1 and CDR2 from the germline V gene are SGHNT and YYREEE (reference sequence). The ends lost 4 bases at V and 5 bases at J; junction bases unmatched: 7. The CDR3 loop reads CASSALAGVAETQYF. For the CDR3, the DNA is TGTGCCAGCAGCGCACTAGCGGGGGTCGCGGAGACCCAGTACTTC.

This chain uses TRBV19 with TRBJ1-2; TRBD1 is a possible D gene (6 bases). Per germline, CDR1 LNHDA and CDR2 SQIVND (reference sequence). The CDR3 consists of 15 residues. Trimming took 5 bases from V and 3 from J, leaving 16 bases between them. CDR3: CASSPGTSFDYGYTF. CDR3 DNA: TGTGCCAGTAGTCCCGGGACATCATTTGACTATGGCTACACCTTC. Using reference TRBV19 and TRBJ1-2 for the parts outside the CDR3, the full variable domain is DGGITQSPKYLFRKEGQNVTLSCEQNLNHDAMYWYRQDPGQGLRLIYYSQIVNDFQKGDIAEGYSVSREKKESFPLTVTSAQKNPTAFYLCASSPGTSFDYGYTFGSGTRLTVV.

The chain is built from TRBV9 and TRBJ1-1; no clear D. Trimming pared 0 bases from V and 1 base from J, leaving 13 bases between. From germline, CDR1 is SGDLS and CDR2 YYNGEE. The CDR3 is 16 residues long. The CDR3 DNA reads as TGTGCCAGCAGCGTAGGCGGAGGGCGCGGGAACACTGAAGCTTTCTTT. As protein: CASSVGGGRGNTEAFF.

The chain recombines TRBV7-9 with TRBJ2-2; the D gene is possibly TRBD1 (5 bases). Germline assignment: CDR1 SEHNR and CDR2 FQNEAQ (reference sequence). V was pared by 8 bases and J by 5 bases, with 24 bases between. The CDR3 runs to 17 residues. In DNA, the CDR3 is TGTGCCAGCGGGCCGGATGGGGCAGGGCGATCGACCGGGGAGCTGTTTTTT. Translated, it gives CASGPDGAGRSTGELFF. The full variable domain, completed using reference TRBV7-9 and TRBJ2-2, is DTGVSQNPRHKITKRGQNVTFRCDPISEHNRLYWYRQTLGQGPEFLTYFQNEAQLEKSRLLSDRFSAERPKGSFSTLEIQRTEQGDSAMYLCASGPDGAGRSTGELFFGEGSRLTVL.

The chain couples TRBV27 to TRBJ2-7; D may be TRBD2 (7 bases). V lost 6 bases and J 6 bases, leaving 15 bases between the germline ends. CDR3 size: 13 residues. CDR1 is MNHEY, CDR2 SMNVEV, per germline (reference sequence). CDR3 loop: CASRGAGVGEQYF. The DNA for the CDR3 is TGTGCCAGCAGGGGGGCGGGGGTAGGCGAGCAGTACTTC.

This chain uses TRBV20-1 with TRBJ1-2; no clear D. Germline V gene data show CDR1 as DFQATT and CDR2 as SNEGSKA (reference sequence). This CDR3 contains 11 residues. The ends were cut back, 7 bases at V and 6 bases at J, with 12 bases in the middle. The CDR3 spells CSVQELDGYTF. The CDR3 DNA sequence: TGCAGTGTTCAGGAGTTAGATGGCTACACCTTC.

Here the CDR3 reads CASSSPQGGWDQPQHF. The CDR3 region has the DNA TGTGCCAGCAGTTCCCCCCAGGGGGGTTGGGATCAGCCCCAGCATTTT. The chain is built from TRBV2 and TRBJ1-5; 7 bases match TRBD1. After removal of 5 bases from V and 5 bases from J, the junction contained 12 bases not matched to a gene. This CDR3 spans 16 amino acids. The germline V gene encodes CDR1 SNHLY and CDR2 FYNNEI.

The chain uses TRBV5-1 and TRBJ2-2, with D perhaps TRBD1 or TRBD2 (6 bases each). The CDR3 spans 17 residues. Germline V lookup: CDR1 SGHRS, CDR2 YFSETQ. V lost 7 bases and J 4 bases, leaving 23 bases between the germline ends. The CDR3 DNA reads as TGCGCCAGCCGCCCCCCGGGGGCCCCATGGGCCACCGGGGAGCTGTTTTTT. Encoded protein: CASRPPGAPWATGELFF.

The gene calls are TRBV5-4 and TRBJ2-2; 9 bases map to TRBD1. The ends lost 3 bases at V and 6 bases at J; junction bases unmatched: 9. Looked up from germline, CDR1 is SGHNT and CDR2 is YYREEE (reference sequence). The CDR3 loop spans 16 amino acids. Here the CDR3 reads CASSSGPGQGSGELFF. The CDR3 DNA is TGTGCCAGCAGCTCGGGGCCGGGACAGGGTTCCGGGGAGCTGTTTTTT.

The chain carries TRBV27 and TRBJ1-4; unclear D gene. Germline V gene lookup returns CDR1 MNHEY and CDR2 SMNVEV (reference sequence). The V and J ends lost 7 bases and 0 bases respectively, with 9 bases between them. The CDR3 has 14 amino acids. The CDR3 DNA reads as TGTGCCAGCAAGCAAAGAGCAACTAATGAAAAACTGTTTTTT. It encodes CASKQRATNEKLFF.

CDR3: CAWRFRSGSTDTQYF. For the CDR3, the DNA is TGTGCCTGGAGATTTCGTAGCGGGAGCACAGATACGCAGTATTTT. The chain employs TRBV30 and TRBJ2-3; 7 bases fit TRBD2. Per the germline V gene, CDR1 is GTSNPN and CDR2 is SVGIG (reference sequence). The CDR3 has 15 amino acids. The junction had 6 bases not matched to a gene; V was cut back by 3 bases and J by 0 bases.

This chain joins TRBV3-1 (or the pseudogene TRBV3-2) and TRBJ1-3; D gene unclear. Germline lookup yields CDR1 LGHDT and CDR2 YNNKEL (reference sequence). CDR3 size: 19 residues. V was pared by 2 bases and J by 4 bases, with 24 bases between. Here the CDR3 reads CASSQHLGIRSLGGNTIYF. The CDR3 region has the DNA TGTGCCAGCAGCCAACACCTTGGAATACGAAGTCTCGGGGGAAACACCATATATTTT.

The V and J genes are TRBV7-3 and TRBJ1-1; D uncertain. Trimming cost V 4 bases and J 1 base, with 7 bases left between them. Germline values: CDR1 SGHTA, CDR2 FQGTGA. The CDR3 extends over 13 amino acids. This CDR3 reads CASSSQTNTEAFF. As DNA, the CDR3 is TGTGCCAGCAGCTCCCAGACGAACACTGAAGCTTTCTTT.

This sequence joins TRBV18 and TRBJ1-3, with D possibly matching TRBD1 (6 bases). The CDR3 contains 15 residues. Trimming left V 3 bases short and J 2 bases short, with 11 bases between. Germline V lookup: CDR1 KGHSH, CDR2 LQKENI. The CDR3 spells CASSPVQGTGNTIYF. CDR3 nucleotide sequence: TGTGCCAGCTCACCCGTGCAGGGGACTGGAAACACCATATATTTT.